The 6 T cell receptor beta chains listed next were all sequenced from one sample in a study of cytomegalovirus exposure and HLA in healthy donors. PCR primers comprised 60 Vbeta and 13 Jbeta primers. Profiled with immunoSEQ multiplex PCR; TCRdb holds only in-frame clones, not every one. With approximately 100,000 clones in the sample, the ten largest clones hold roughly 14%. Sequenced sample: PBMCs. The source is a man aged 45 to 65 in good health and CMV-seropositive.

The rearrangement uses TRBV5-1 and TRBJ1-4, with D uncertain. Germline V gene lookup returns CDR1 SGHRS and CDR2 YFSETQ. The V end was cut by 0 bases, the J end by 0 bases, with 6 bases between. This CDR3 has 15 amino acids. The CDR3 DNA reads as TGCGCCAGCAGCTTGGGCGCGGCAACTAATGAAAAACTGTTTTTT. Protein product: CASSLGAATNEKLFF.

This rearrangement joins TRBV18 to TRBJ1-1; D uncertain. Germline CDR1 KGHSH, CDR2 LQKENI. Trimming took 3 bases from V and 7 from J, leaving 15 bases between them. There are 14 residues in the CDR3. The CDR3 nucleotides read TGTGCCAGCTCACCTACATCGGAGTTAGGTGAAGCTTTCTTT. Translating gives CASSPTSELGEAFF.

CDR3 coding DNA: TGTGCCATCAGACACCCAGGGACCGGGGAGCTGTTTTTT. It specifies CAIRHPGTGELFF. V is TRBV10-3 and J is TRBJ2-2; D is perhaps TRBD1 (5 bases). V was shortened by 6 bases and J by 5 bases, with 10 bases between the two germline ends. Germline V gene data show CDR1 as ENHRY and CDR2 as SYGVKD. The CDR3 sequence is 13 residues long.

This rearrangement joins TRBV19 to TRBJ2-1, with D tentatively TRBD1 (5 bases). CDR1 and CDR2 (germline): LNHDA, SQIVND (reference sequence). The CDR3 is 13 residues long. V was trimmed by 3 bases and J by 9 bases, leaving 12 bases between them. DNA of the CDR3: TGTGCCAGTAGTATCCAGAGGCAGGGTGAGCAGTTCTTC. It encodes CASSIQRQGEQFF.

The chain uses TRBV4-3 and TRBJ2-7; 12 bases are shared with TRBD2. Per germline, CDR1 LGHNA and CDR2 YSLEER. The CDR3 has 18 amino acids. J lost 0 bases, V lost 0 bases, and 6 bases had no gene match. The CDR3: CASSQDRLGLAGSYEQYF. CDR3 nucleotides: TGCGCCAGCAGCCAAGATCGATTGGGACTAGCGGGCTCCTACGAGCAGTACTTC.

The chain uses TRBV5-1 and TRBJ2-7; D uncertain. This CDR3 region has 13 residues. The germline V and J ends were trimmed by 4 bases and 2 bases, with 10 bases remaining between them. The V gene's germline CDR1 is SGHRS and CDR2 YFSETQ. The CDR3 protein is CASSRRQAYEQYF. The DNA of the CDR3 is TGCGCCAGCAGCCGACGACAAGCCTACGAGCAGTACTTC. The full variable domain, its missing parts supplied by reference TRBV5-1 and TRBJ2-7, is KAGVTQTPRYLIKTRGQQVTLSCSPISGHRSVSWYQQTPGQGLQFLFEYFSETQRNKGNFPGRFSGRQFSNSRSEMNVSTLELGDSALYLCASSRRQAYEQYFGPGTRLTVT.